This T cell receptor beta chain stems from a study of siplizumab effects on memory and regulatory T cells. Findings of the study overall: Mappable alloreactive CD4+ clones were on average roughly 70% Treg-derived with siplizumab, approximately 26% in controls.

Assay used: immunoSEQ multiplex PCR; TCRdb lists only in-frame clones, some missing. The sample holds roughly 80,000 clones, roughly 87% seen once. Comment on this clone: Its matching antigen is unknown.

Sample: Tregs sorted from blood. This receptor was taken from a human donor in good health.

CDR3 coding DNA: TGTGCCAGCAGTGGACTAGGACAGCTCTATGGCTACACCTTC. Its translation: CASSGLGQLYGYTF. V gene TRBV6-5 combines with J gene TRBJ1-2; possible D gene TRBD1, 6 bases. The V and J ends lost 5 bases and 4 bases respectively, with 14 bases between them. The CDR3 spans 14 residues. Germline CDR1 MNHEY, CDR2 SVGAGI.